This entry lists 14 T cell receptor beta chains sequenced from one sample in a study of long-term antiretroviral therapy in people with HIV. Survey-level resolution applied to immunoSEQ assay v3.0. TCRdb's copy holds only in-frame clones and misses some; the assay was immunoSEQ multiplex PCR. The repertoire holds 40,000 to 50,000 clones, with approximately 94% as singletons. Sequencing was performed on unsorted PBMCs, taken around 9.2 years after starting antiretroviral therapy. The receptors here all came from a man aged 30-40 years with HIV.

The chain is built from TRBV19 and TRBJ1-5; D ambiguous. The ends were cut back, 5 bases at V and 2 bases at J, with 7 bases in the middle. Germline V gives CDR1 LNHDA, CDR2 SQIVND (reference sequence). The CDR3 consists of 13 residues. CDR3 protein: CASSVLRNQPQHF. The CDR3, as DNA: TGTGCCAGTAGTGTATTACGCAATCAGCCCCAGCATTTT. The complete variable domain, with remaining parts taken from reference TRBV19 and TRBJ1-5, reads DGGITQSPKYLFRKEGQNVTLSCEQNLNHDAMYWYRQDPGQGLRLIYYSQIVNDFQKGDIAEGYSVSREKKESFPLTVTSAQKNPTAFYLCASSVLRNQPQHFGDGTRLSIL.

The J gene is TRBJ1-1, the V gene TRBV7-9, with D maybe TRBD1 (5 bases). CDR1 SEHNR and CDR2 FQNEAQ come from the germline V gene (reference sequence). This CDR3 is 14 amino acids long. Trimming removed 1 base from V and 1 base from J, with 7 bases in between. The CDR3: CASSLGQGNTEAFF. For the CDR3, the DNA is TGTGCCAGCAGCTTAGGTCAGGGGAACACTGAAGCTTTCTTT.

The chain joins TRBV7-2 to TRBJ2-7; 9 positions agree with TRBD2. Germline loops: CDR1 SGHTA, CDR2 FQGNSA. V shed 3 bases and J 2 bases; nucleotides not matched to a gene: 2. The CDR3 extends over 14 amino acids. The chain's CDR3 is CASSFASGAYEQYF. CDR3 nucleotides: TGTGCCAGCAGCTTTGCTAGCGGGGCCTACGAGCAGTACTTC.

The V and J genes are TRBV5-5 and TRBJ1-2; D is unclear. Germline V lookup: CDR1 SGHKS, CDR2 YYEKEE (reference sequence). V was cut by 0 bases and J by 6 bases, with 9 bases left in between. The CDR3 spans 13 residues. The CDR3 spells CASSLGSIDGYTF. The CDR3 DNA reads as TGTGCCAGCAGCTTGGGATCAATCGATGGCTACACCTTC. Full variable domain (rest looked up from reference TRBV5-5 and TRBJ1-2): DAGVTQSPTHLIKTRGQQVTLRCSPISGHKSVSWYQQVLGQGPQFIFQYYEKEERGRGNFPDRFSARQFPNYSSELNVNALLLGDSALYLCASSLGSIDGYTFGSGTRLTVV.

This chain links TRBV5-8 with TRBJ1-1; 9 bases align to TRBD1. V lost 6 bases, J lost 11 bases, and 14 bases stayed unmatched. This CDR3 has 14 amino acids. Germline loops: CDR1 SGHTS, CDR2 YDEGEE. The CDR3 here is CASTPTGGGLVAFF. CDR3 DNA: TGTGCCAGCACCCCGACAGGGGGGGGCCTGGTGGCTTTCTTT.

CDR3 protein: CASSQGFTSGENQETQYF. CDR3 DNA: TGTGCCAGCAGCCAAGGGTTTACTAGCGGGGAAAATCAAGAGACCCAGTACTTC. The chain joins TRBV14 to TRBJ2-5; the match to TRBD2 covers 10 bases. The CDR3 loop spans 18 amino acids. Germline V gene sequence: CDR1 SGHDN, CDR2 FVKESK. Trimming removed 1 base from V and 2 bases from J; junction bases left unmatched: 10.

This chain joins TRBV5-1 and TRBJ1-1; D is uncertain. The ends were cut back, 3 bases at V and 2 bases at J, with 11 bases in the middle. The CDR3 is 14 residues long. Per the germline V gene, CDR1 is SGHRS and CDR2 is YFSETQ. DNA for the CDR3: TGCGCCAGCAGCTCCCGTCTACCTAACACTGAAGCTTTCTTT. Amino acid sequence: CASSSRLPNTEAFF.

The V gene is TRBV5-1, the J gene TRBJ1-2; D possibly corresponds to TRBD1 (6 bases). CDR1 and CDR2 (germline): SGHRS, YFSETQ. The CDR3 is made up of 15 amino acids. V shed 0 bases and J shed 6 bases, with 15 bases lying between them. CDR3 amino acids: CASSLDPGDHHGYTF. CDR3 DNA sequence: TGCGCCAGCAGCTTGGATCCAGGGGACCATCATGGCTACACCTTC.

The rearrangement links TRBV19 to TRBJ2-2; D may be TRBD1 or TRBD2 (5 bases each). The V end was cut by 5 bases, the J end by 3 bases, with 10 bases between. Germline V CDR1 and CDR2: LNHDA, SQIVND (reference sequence). This CDR3 comprises 14 residues. The CDR3 spells CASSVLGDTGELFF. The DNA of the CDR3 is TGTGCCAGTAGTGTTTTGGGGGACACCGGGGAGCTGTTTTTT.

This sequence joins TRBV28 and TRBJ1-5, with D unresolved. The CDR3 runs to 14 residues. The germline gives CDR1 MDHEN, CDR2 SYDVKM. V dropped 7 bases and J dropped 1 base, with 11 bases sitting between them. Here the CDR3 reads CASIGSVSNQPQHF. CDR3 bases: TGTGCCAGCATTGGGTCAGTGAGCAATCAGCCCCAGCATTTT.

V and J are TRBV6-1 and TRBJ2-5; 10 bases align to TRBD2. Germline V gives CDR1 MNHNS, CDR2 SASEGT. Losses at the gene ends were 1 base for V and 2 bases for J; bases not matched to a gene: 1. The CDR3 spans 15 residues. CDR3 protein: CASSEVSGGQETQYF. The CDR3 bases are TGTGCCAGCAGTGAAGTTAGCGGGGGGCAAGAGACCCAGTACTTC.

This chain uses TRBV2 with TRBJ1-3; perhaps TRBD1 as D (6 bases). Between the trimmed V and J ends, which lost 7 bases and 0 bases, there was a span of 13 bases. The CDR3 totals 15 residues. CDR1 and CDR2 (germline): SNHLY, FYNNEI. The CDR3 reads CASIPDSYSGNTIYF. CDR3 coding DNA: TGTGCCAGCATACCGGACAGCTACTCTGGAAACACCATATATTTT.

The chain uses TRBV7-5 and TRBJ1-5; the D segment call TRBD1 is taken from the table without a DNA check. TRBV7-5 is a recognized pseudogene. The CDR3 contains 16 residues. The CDR3 is CARSPGTGQVNQPQHF. In nucleotides, the CDR3 is TGTGCCAGAAGCCCCGGTACTGGACAGGTCAATCAGCCCCAGCATTTT.

The V gene is TRBV18, the J gene TRBJ1-1; maybe TRBD1 (6 bases). Trimming took off 3 bases at V and 4 bases at J, with 9 bases between the two ends. In germline, CDR1 is KGHSH, CDR2 LQKENI. The CDR3 consists of 13 residues. The CDR3 nucleotides are TGTGCCAGCTCACCTCAGGACAGCACTGAAGCTTTCTTT. Residues: CASSPQDSTEAFF.